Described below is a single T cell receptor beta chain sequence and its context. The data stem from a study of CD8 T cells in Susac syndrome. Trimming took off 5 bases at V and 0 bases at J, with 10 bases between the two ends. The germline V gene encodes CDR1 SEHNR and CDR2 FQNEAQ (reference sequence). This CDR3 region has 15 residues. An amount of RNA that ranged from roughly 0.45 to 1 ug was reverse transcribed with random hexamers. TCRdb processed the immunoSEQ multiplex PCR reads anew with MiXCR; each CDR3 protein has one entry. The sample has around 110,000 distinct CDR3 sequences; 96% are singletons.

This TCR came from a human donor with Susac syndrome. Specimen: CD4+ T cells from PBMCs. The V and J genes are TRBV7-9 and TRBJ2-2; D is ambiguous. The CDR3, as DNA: TGTGCCAGCAGCCTAAGGTCCCCGAACACCGGGGAGCTGTTTTTT. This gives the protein CASSLRSPNTGELFF.